This T cell receptor (beta chain) was sequenced during a study of monozygotic twins with inflammatory bowel disease. From around 4,000 ng of total RNA, each TCR library was prepared. Template-switch reactions added UMIs with a 6-nucleotide sample barcode. TCRdb reworked the 5' RACE reads into one entry per CDR3 protein, no DNA. This sample's table has more than 300,000 distinct CDR3 sequences. Study outcomes and limitations: Support was absent for any single strong signal or clonotype linked to IBD.

A remark on this clonotype: Its specificity is unknown.

The CDR3 runs 12 residues. The chain couples TRBV12-3 or TRBV12-4 to TRBJ1-6. The sample comprised blood. This clonotype originated in a human donor with ulcerative colitis or Crohn's disease, or a healthy co-twin of an affected twin (not recorded which). The CDR3 protein is CASGLRVSPLHF.